Below, 30 T cell receptor beta chains from the same sample are listed, as sequenced in a study of blood T cell repertoires in COVID-19. The table came from immunoSEQ multiplex PCR; TCRdb's copy has only in-frame clones and leaves some out. This table has 80,000 to 95,000 clones, 80% to 85% appearing once. The sample taken for sequencing was peripheral blood. These receptors originate from a woman aged 80 or over with active or convalescent COVID-19.

This chain connects TRBV10-3 to TRBJ2-5; TRBD1 aligns across 10 bases. Germline CDR1 ENHRY, CDR2 SYGVKD. After removal of 2 bases from V and 5 bases from J, the junction contained 5 bases not matched to a gene. This CDR3 comprises 15 residues. The CDR3 nucleotides are TGTGCCATCAGTGAGGGGGACAGGGGTGGCGAGACCCAGTACTTC. Its protein is CAISEGDRGGETQYF.

The V and J genes are TRBV11-3 and TRBJ1-1; 10 positions match TRBD1. V lost 5 bases, J lost 2 bases, and 11 bases stayed unmatched. Per germline, CDR1 SGHNT and CDR2 YENEEA. This CDR3 contains 17 residues. As DNA, the CDR3 is TGTGCCAGCAGCCCGCGAGGGGACAGGGGCCAAAACACTGAAGCTTTCTTT. Translating gives CASSPRGDRGQNTEAFF. Combining the CDR3 with reference TRBV11-3 and TRBJ1-1 gives the whole variable domain EAGVVQSPRYKIIEKKQPVAFWCNPISGHNTLYWYLQNLGQGPELLIRYENEEAVDDSQLPKDRFSAERLKGVDSTLKIQPAELGDSAVYLCASSPRGDRGQNTEAFFGQGTRLTVV.

In its sample, this clone was seen once. The CDR3 sequence: CASSPDRTGMGETQYF. As DNA, the CDR3 is TGTGCCAGCAGCCCAGATAGGACAGGGATGGGAGAGACCCAGTACTTC. V and J are TRBV7-9 and TRBJ2-5; 8 bases agree with TRBD1. Germline-derived CDR1 and CDR2 are SEHNR and FQNEAQ (reference sequence). V was pared by 5 bases and J by 4 bases, with 12 bases of the junction left unmatched. The CDR3 has 16 residues.

This clone has just a few counts. V and J are TRBV7-3 and TRBJ2-5; D is perhaps TRBD2 (7 bases). Germline V CDR1 and CDR2: SGHTA, FQGTGA. The CDR3 totals 14 residues. V was pared by 1 base and J by 5 bases, with 11 bases between. CDR3 amino acids: CASSLMGGPETQYF. CDR3 DNA sequence: TGTGCCAGCAGCTTAATGGGGGGGCCGGAGACCCAGTACTTC.

The rearrangement links TRBV19 to TRBJ2-5; D perhaps matches TRBD2 (6 bases). With 6 bases removed from V and 5 bases from J, the gap between germline ends came to 19 bases. CDR3 length: 15 amino acids. Germline-derived CDR1 and CDR2 are LNHDA and SQIVND (reference sequence). The CDR3 spells CASSGGVGVGETQYF. The CDR3 DNA reads TGTGCCAGTAGCGGGGGAGTGGGGGTCGGGGAGACCCAGTACTTC.

A note on this clone: An end of the junction differs from the germline gene, which may be a read error. This chain uses TRBV7-7 with TRBJ2-5, with TRBD2 identical over 8 bases. CDR1 is SSHAT, CDR2 FNYEAQ, per germline (reference sequence). The CDR3 has 15 amino acids. The CDR3 spells CASSLTGTSKETQYF. The CDR3, as DNA: TGTGCTAGCAGCTTAACAGGGACTAGTAAAGAGACCCAGTACTTC.

The chain links TRBV6-6 to TRBJ1-2; 8 nucleotides line up with TRBD1. Losses at the gene ends were 6 bases for V and 7 bases for J; bases not matched to a gene: 7. This CDR3 has 13 residues. CDR1 is MNHNY and CDR2 is SVGAGI in the germline V gene (reference sequence). The CDR3, as DNA: TGTGCCAGCAGACCCACAGGGGGAAGTGGCTACACCTTC. It specifies CASRPTGGSGYTF.

The chain is built from TRBV30 and TRBJ1-1, with 7 bases fitting TRBD1. This CDR3 has 14 amino acids. Germline V gene data show CDR1 as GTSNPN and CDR2 as SVGIG (reference sequence). J lost 0 bases, V lost 3 bases, and 4 bases had no gene match. CDR3 protein: CAWSMGQLNTEAFF. The CDR3 DNA reads as TGTGCCTGGAGCATGGGACAGCTGAACACTGAAGCTTTCTTT.

The chain is built from TRBV19 and TRBJ2-3; TRBD2 is a possible D gene (6 bases). V was trimmed by 6 bases and J by 3 bases, leaving 19 bases between them. Per the germline V gene, CDR1 is LNHDA and CDR2 is SQIVND (reference sequence). There are 16 residues in the CDR3. The DNA of the CDR3 is TGTGCCAGTAGACACCCGCGCGGGGAAACGACAGATACGCAGTATTTT. It encodes CASRHPRGETTDTQYF.

The chain is built from TRBV9 and TRBJ1-6, with TRBD1 identical over 10 bases. Germline values: CDR1 SGDLS, CDR2 YYNGEE. The CDR3 extends over 17 amino acids. V lost 3 bases, J lost 13 bases, and 16 bases stayed unmatched. This CDR3 is CASSARDRGYLGFPLHF. For the CDR3, the DNA is TGTGCCAGCAGCGCCCGGGACAGGGGATACCTGGGGTTCCCCCTCCACTTT.

The chain couples TRBV28 to TRBJ1-6, with 9 bases that match TRBD1. Per germline, CDR1 MDHEN and CDR2 SYDVKM. J was trimmed by 4 bases and V by 5 bases; bases with no gene match: 12. This CDR3 spans 18 amino acids. The CDR3 DNA reads TGTGCCAGCAGTCCCAAAGTACAGGGGGCTGGTTATAATTCACCCCTCCACTTT. It is translated as CASSPKVQGAGYNSPLHF.

This clone has a handful of counts. J is TRBJ2-2 and V is TRBV7-3; 8 bases fit TRBD1. Germline lookup yields CDR1 SGHTA and CDR2 FQGTGA. V lost 4 bases and J lost 0; bases outside the gene matches: 1. This CDR3 is built from 15 residues. This chain's CDR3 is CASSSTGANTGELFF. In DNA form, the CDR3 reads TGTGCCAGCAGCTCGACAGGGGCGAACACCGGGGAGCTGTTTTTT.

This clone was detected once. This chain's CDR3 is CASSYLGGKGTDTQYF. The CDR3 DNA reads TGTGCCAGCAGTTACCTAGGGGGCAAGGGCACAGATACGCAGTATTTT. The rearrangement uses TRBV6-5 and TRBJ2-3, with TRBD1 identical over 7 bases. CDR1 MNHEY and CDR2 SVGAGI come from the germline V gene. The CDR3 has 16 residues. Trimming cost V 2 bases and J 1 base; bases outside gene matches: 6.

In its sample, this clone was seen once. The V gene is TRBV5-1, the J gene TRBJ2-7, with 7 bases fitting TRBD1. CDR1 SGHRS and CDR2 YFSETQ come from the germline V gene. This CDR3 contains 14 residues. The ends lost 3 bases at V and 3 bases at J; junction bases unmatched: 6. This CDR3 is CASSSGGKSYEQYF. CDR3 in DNA: TGCGCCAGCAGCTCAGGGGGAAAGAGCTACGAGCAGTACTTC.

The chain is built from TRBV7-2 and TRBJ2-3; possible D gene TRBD2, 7 bases. CDR1 and CDR2 (germline): SGHTA, FQGNSA. The germline V and J ends were trimmed by 4 bases and 2 bases, with 16 bases remaining between them. The CDR3 runs 16 residues. CDR3 sequence: CASSSWGGGHTDTQYF. In DNA, the CDR3 is TGTGCCAGCAGCTCCTGGGGCGGGGGACACACAGATACGCAGTATTTT.

The genes are TRBV7-3 and TRBJ2-2; D is perhaps TRBD1 (5 bases). The CDR3 runs 15 residues. Germline assignment: CDR1 SGHTA and CDR2 FQGTGA. The V gene lost 5 bases and the J gene lost 1 base, with 11 bases spanning the gap. For the CDR3, the DNA is TGTGCCAGCAGCCCCAGGGCAGGGAACACCGGGGAGCTGTTTTTT. This encodes CASSPRAGNTGELFF.

V usage is TRBV27 and J usage is TRBJ1-6; 7 positions agree with TRBD1. Germline CDR1 and CDR2: MNHEY and SMNVEV (reference sequence). The J segment lost 9 bases and the V segment lost 2 bases, leaving 4 bases of the junction unmatched. This CDR3 comprises 14 residues. The CDR3 nucleotides read TGTGCCAGCAGTTTAGACAGGGTTGGTTCACCCCTCCACTTT. Translating gives CASSLDRVGSPLHF.

CDR3 residues: CASSPDSGAQHF. In DNA, the CDR3 is TGTGCCAGCAGCCCCGACAGCGGGGCCCAGCATTTT. This chain uses TRBV5-8 with TRBJ1-5; maybe TRBD1 (5 bases). The CDR3 sequence is 12 residues long. In germline, CDR1 is SGHTS, CDR2 YDEGEE. The V end was cut by 4 bases, the J end by 11 bases, with 13 bases between.

This sequence joins TRBV9 and TRBJ2-5; the match to TRBD2 covers 8 bases. From germline, CDR1 is SGDLS and CDR2 YYNGEE. V was clipped by 0 bases and J by 5 bases; unmatched bases: 9. The CDR3 covers 16 residues. The CDR3 nucleotides are TGTGCCAGCAGCGTAGCGCGCCGGGGGGGGTTCGAGACCCAGTACTTC. Its protein product is CASSVARRGGFETQYF.

The J gene is TRBJ2-1, the V gene TRBV13; the match to TRBD1 covers 7 bases. The germline gives CDR1 PRHDT, CDR2 FYEKMQ (reference sequence). Germline trimming cut 6 bases from V and 4 bases from J; bases unmatched to any gene: 12. The CDR3 has 16 amino acids. For the CDR3, the DNA is TGTGCCAGCAGTCACATCGGGACAGCTAATTACAATGAGCAGTTCTTC. The encoded protein is CASSHIGTANYNEQFF.

This clone was counted between two and nine times. The rearrangement joins TRBV18 to TRBJ1-3; D gene unclear. The V end was cut by 5 bases, the J end by 2 bases, with 7 bases between. The V gene's germline CDR1 is KGHSH and CDR2 LQKENI. The CDR3 runs 13 residues. The CDR3 here is CASSDSAGNTIYF. The CDR3 DNA sequence: TGTGCCAGCTCAGATTCGGCTGGAAACACCATATATTTT.

The chain has TRBV20-1 and TRBJ2-5; tentatively, D is TRBD1 (6 bases). Germline CDR1 reads DFQATT; CDR2 reads SNEGSKA (reference sequence). Trimming took off 5 bases at V and 5 bases at J, with 9 bases between the two ends. The CDR3 loop spans 11 amino acids. CDR3 loop: CSARQAETQYF. The CDR3 nucleotides read TGCAGTGCTCGACAGGCCGAGACCCAGTACTTC.

This sequence joins TRBV5-1 and TRBJ2-1; 9 nucleotides line up with TRBD2. The CDR3 spans 16 residues. V gave up 0 bases and J gave up 8 bases; unmatched junction bases: 9. CDR1 and CDR2 (germline): SGHRS, YFSETQ. This CDR3 is CASSLVGLAGSDEQFF. The CDR3 DNA sequence: TGCGCCAGCAGCTTGGTAGGTCTAGCGGGGAGCGATGAGCAGTTCTTC.

This clone was picked up a small number of times. The chain links TRBV3-1 (or the pseudogene TRBV3-2) to TRBJ2-3; 9 bases align to TRBD2. The CDR3 runs to 19 residues. Germline V gene lookup returns CDR1 LGHDT and CDR2 YNNKEL (reference sequence). With V trimmed by 0 bases and J by 0 bases, 10 bases remained unmatched. The CDR3 region has the DNA TGTGCCAGCAGCCAAGATGAGGAGCGGGGGGTTTCTAGCACAGATACGCAGTATTTT. Its protein product is CASSQDEERGVSSTDTQYF.

The V gene is TRBV5-1, the J gene TRBJ1-5, with a tentative D call TRBD1 (5 bases). This CDR3 has 14 residues. The germline V gene encodes CDR1 SGHRS and CDR2 YFSETQ. V was pared by 4 bases and J by 4 bases, with 12 bases between. The CDR3: CASSRDGGNQPQHF. Written as DNA, the CDR3 is TGCGCCAGCAGCCGGGACGGGGGGAATCAGCCCCAGCATTTT.

CDR3 sequence reads: CASSSDRGEKLFF. DNA of the CDR3: TGTGCCAGCAGCTCGGACAGGGGAGAAAAACTGTTTTTT. This chain joins TRBV5-4 and TRBJ1-4; 9 nucleotides line up with TRBD1. With V trimmed by 3 bases and J by 8 bases, 2 bases remained unmatched. The CDR3 runs 13 residues. Germline V gives CDR1 SGHNT, CDR2 YYREEE (reference sequence).

The sample holds one count of this clone. The chain joins TRBV5-1 to TRBJ2-1, with 8 positions matching TRBD1. The germline V gene encodes CDR1 SGHRS and CDR2 YFSETQ. CDR3 length equals 17 residues. The V gene end was trimmed by 0 bases and the J gene end by 2 bases; junction bases not matched to a gene: 7. CDR3 nucleotide sequence: TGCGCCAGCAGCTTGGGAGGAGGACAGGGTACCTACAATGAGCAGTTCTTC. Translating it yields CASSLGGGQGTYNEQFF.

CDR3 region: CASSQTGSPHEQFF. The CDR3 DNA follows: TGCGCCAGCAGCCAAACGGGGAGCCCCCATGAGCAGTTCTTC. The genes are TRBV4-1 and TRBJ2-1, with D maybe TRBD2 (5 bases). The length of the CDR3 is 14 residues. The V end lost 2 bases, the J end lost 8 bases, and 13 bases lay between the germline ends. CDR1 is MGHRA and CDR2 is YSYEKL in the germline V gene.

The J gene is TRBJ1-5, the V gene TRBV6-2 or TRBV6-3; D is unresolved. V shed 2 bases and J shed 2 bases, with 10 bases lying between them. The CDR3 loop spans 15 amino acids. Germline-derived CDR1 and CDR2 are MNHEY and SVGEGT. The CDR3 sequence: CASSYSGRGNQPQHF. CDR3 in DNA: TGTGCCAGCAGTTACAGCGGAAGGGGCAATCAGCCCCAGCATTTT.

This clone has more than one count but fewer than ten. The chain links TRBV7-2 to TRBJ2-2; 8 bases match TRBD2. Germline values: CDR1 SGHTA, CDR2 FQGNSA. Trimming removed 5 bases from V and 7 bases from J; junction bases left unmatched: 6. The CDR3 extends over 14 amino acids. CDR3 residues: CASSQPGGGGELFF. The CDR3 bases are TGTGCCAGCAGCCAACCGGGGGGGGGCGGGGAGCTGTTTTTT.